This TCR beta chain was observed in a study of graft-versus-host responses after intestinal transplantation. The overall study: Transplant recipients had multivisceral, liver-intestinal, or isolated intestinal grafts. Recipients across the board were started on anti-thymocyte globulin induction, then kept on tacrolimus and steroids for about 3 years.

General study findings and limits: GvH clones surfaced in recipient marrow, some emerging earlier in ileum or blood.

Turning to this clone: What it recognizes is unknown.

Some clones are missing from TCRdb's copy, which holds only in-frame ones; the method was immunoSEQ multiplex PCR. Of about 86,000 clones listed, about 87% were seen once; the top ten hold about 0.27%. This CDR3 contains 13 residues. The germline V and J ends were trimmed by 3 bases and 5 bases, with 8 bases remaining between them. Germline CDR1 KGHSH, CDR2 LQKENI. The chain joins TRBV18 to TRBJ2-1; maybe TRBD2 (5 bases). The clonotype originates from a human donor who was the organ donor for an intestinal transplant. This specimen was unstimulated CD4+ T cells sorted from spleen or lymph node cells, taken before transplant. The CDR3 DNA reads TGTGCCAGCTCACCTACTAGTCACAATGAGCAGTTCTTC. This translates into CASSPTSHNEQFF. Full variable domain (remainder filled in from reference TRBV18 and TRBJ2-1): NAGVMQNPRHLVRRRGQEARLRCSPMKGHSHVYWYRQLPEEGLKFMVYLQKENIIDESGMPKERFSAEFPKEGPSILRIQQVVRGDSAAYFCASSPTSHNEQFFGPGTRLTVL.